Below, 2 T cell receptor beta chains from the same sample are listed, as sequenced in a study of T cell responses to AZD1222 COVID-19 vaccine (dated by TCRdb to about 2021). The library was built by means of the immunoSEQ multiplex PCR assay. This is the immuneACCESS table as TCRdb keeps it, with only in-frame sequences that have V and J called. A part of the clones is gone; compared with another copy, unresolved V genes explain less than half, and the rest is unexplained. The sample table records roughly 53,000 clones; around 83% of these occur just once. The ten largest clones take up roughly a fifth of the sample. This sample's time point label indicates: baseline before first vaccination. The sample's treatment or condition label is to be understood as: meningococcal conjugate vaccine given as trial control. The sample here was peripheral blood, taken on day 0 of MenACWY control vaccination. The source of these receptors is an adult in good health.

The chain links TRBV5-1 to TRBJ2-1; maybe TRBD1 (6 bases). V dropped 1 base and J dropped 0 bases, with 11 bases sitting between them. CDR3 size: 16 residues. The germline V gene has CDR1 SGHRS and CDR2 YFSETQ. CDR3 sequence reads: CASSLSGVSSYNEQFF. CDR3 DNA sequence: TGCGCCAGCAGCTTGTCAGGGGTGAGCTCCTACAATGAGCAGTTCTTC.

V is TRBV6-2 or TRBV6-3 and J is TRBJ2-1; tentatively, D is TRBD1 or TRBD2 (5 bases each). The CDR3 extends over 17 amino acids. The V end was cut by 1 base, the J end by 5 bases, with 18 bases between. Per the germline V gene, CDR1 is MNHEY and CDR2 is SVGEGT. The CDR3 sequence: CASSYWGGYGVDNEQFF. DNA for the CDR3: TGTGCCAGCAGTTACTGGGGCGGGTATGGGGTTGACAATGAGCAGTTCTTC.